The 31 T cell receptor beta chains listed next were all sequenced from one sample in a study. Cells sorted as Tregs were CD4+, CD25+ and CD127-/low. TCRdb reanalysed the 5' RACE reads using MiXCR and keeps one entry per CDR3 protein. The data contain approximately 50,000 distinct CDR3 sequences, roughly 20% of them singletons. The sample was tumor-infiltrating Tregs sorted from the breast tumor. Receptor source: a female donor with breast cancer.

The V call is TRBV11-2, the J call TRBJ2-1; TRBD1 matches 10 bases. Germline CDR1 SGHAT, CDR2 FQNNGV. Trimming cost V 0 bases and J 5 bases; bases outside gene matches: 16. CDR3 size: 20 residues. The CDR3 DNA sequence: TGTGCCAGCAGCTTAGAGAGTCGAAATCATGGACAGGGGGGAAACAATGAGCAGTTCTTC. As protein: CASSLESRNHGQGGNNEQFF.

This chain links TRBV5-4 with TRBJ2-5; 10 bases fit TRBD2. This CDR3 region has 16 residues. Trimming cost V 3 bases and J 3 bases; bases outside gene matches: 8. CDR1 is SGHNT, CDR2 YYREEE, per germline (reference sequence). CDR3 sequence: CASSSYSSGRKETQYF. In DNA form, the CDR3 reads TGTGCCAGCAGCTCCTACAGTAGCGGGAGGAAAGAGACCCAGTACTTC.

The chain joins TRBV5-1 to TRBJ1-2; 11 bases agree with TRBD1. The V gene end was trimmed by 7 bases and the J gene end by 6 bases; junction bases not matched to a gene: 14. The CDR3 is made up of 16 amino acids. Germline CDR1 is SGHRS and CDR2 is YFSETQ. CDR3 protein: CASAWDRGSLGHGYTF. CDR3 nucleotides: TGCGCCAGCGCTTGGGACAGGGGGAGTCTAGGGCATGGCTACACCTTC.

Notes on this clonotype: Being one base from a much bigger clone, this may be a read error. The chain uses TRBV7-8 and TRBJ2-4; TRBD2 matches 7 bases. After removal of 1 base from V and 6 bases from J, the junction contained 3 bases not matched to a gene. This CDR3 comprises 14 residues. Germline V gene lookup returns CDR1 SGHVS and CDR2 FQNEAQ. Here the CDR3 reads CASSLGGGRNIQYF. DNA for the CDR3: TGTGCCAGCAGCTTAGGGGGCGGGAGAAACATTCAGTACTTC.

The chain carries TRBV2 and TRBJ1-1; no definite D call. The CDR3 length is 13 residues. The germline V gene encodes CDR1 SNHLY and CDR2 FYNNEI. Between the trimmed V and J ends, which lost 0 bases and 11 bases, there was a span of 13 bases. The CDR3 coding sequence is TGTGCCAGCAGTGAAGCCTTCCTACCCGGGGCTTTCTTT. Its protein product is CASSEAFLPGAFF. The full variable domain, in which reference TRBV2 and TRBJ1-1 provide the parts outside the CDR3, is EPEVTQTPSHQVTQMGQEVILRCVPISNHLYFYWYRQILGQKVEFLVSFYNNEISEKSEIFDDQFSVERPDGSNFTLKIRSTKLEDSAMYFCASSEAFLPGAFFGQGTRLTVV.

This chain connects TRBV7-8 to TRBJ2-2; maybe TRBD2 (7 bases). V gave up 8 bases and J gave up 4 bases, with 14 bases separating them. The CDR3 is 14 residues long. Germline CDR1 and CDR2: SGHVS and FQNEAQ. In DNA, the CDR3 is TGTGCCAGCGGCTCAGGGGAGGGCACCGGGGAGCTGTTTTTT. Encoded protein: CASGSGEGTGELFF.

This clonotype was counted ten times or more. V is TRBV7-2 and J is TRBJ2-2; no definite D call. Germline V CDR1 and CDR2: SGHTA, FQGNSA. Trimming took 2 bases from V and 0 from J, leaving 4 bases between them. This CDR3 has 14 amino acids. CDR3 residues: CASSLYANTGELFF. CDR3 in DNA: TGTGCCAGCAGCTTATACGCGAACACCGGGGAGCTGTTTTTT.

The genes are TRBV15 and TRBJ2-1; 12 nucleotides align to TRBD2. Germline V gene data show CDR1 as LNHNV and CDR2 as YYDKDF (reference sequence). This CDR3 spans 17 amino acids. J gave up 2 bases and V 0 bases, and 2 bases lay outside the gene matches. This CDR3 is CATSREASGRAYNEQFF. CDR3 bases: TGTGCCACCAGCAGAGAGGCTAGCGGGAGGGCCTACAATGAGCAGTTCTTC.

In this sample, this clonotype turned up a few times. This sequence joins TRBV7-2 and TRBJ2-2; D not resolved. The germline V and J ends were trimmed by 1 base and 2 bases, with 8 bases remaining between them. This CDR3 is 15 amino acids long. Germline-derived CDR1 and CDR2 are SGHTA and FQGNSA. In DNA form, the CDR3 reads TGTGCCAGCAGCTTAGATTGGGGTAACACCGGGGAGCTGTTTTTT. This sequence encodes CASSLDWGNTGELFF.

On this clonotype itself: This CDR3 fails to terminate in the conserved phenylalanine or tryptophan, so it likely reflects a read error. The rearrangement joins TRBV6-1 to TRBJ1-1; 7 bases map to TRBD1. Trimming cost V 6 bases and J 5 bases; bases outside gene matches: 6. Germline lookup yields CDR1 MNHNS and CDR2 SASEGT. The CDR3 runs 13 residues. This CDR3 reads CASSLQGLTEAFL. CDR3 DNA: TGTGCCAGCAGCTTACAGGGGTTGACTGAAGCTTTCTTA.

With regard to this clonotype: A single base separates this from a much larger clone, so it may be a read error. V gene TRBV7-2 combines with J gene TRBJ2-1, with D hard to call. The CDR3 covers 12 residues. The germline V gene encodes CDR1 SGHTA and CDR2 FQGNSA. As DNA, the CDR3 is TGTGCCAGCAGCCAATCATACAATGAGCAGTTATTC. Encoded protein: CASSQSYNEQLF.

This clonotype was seen at least ten times. This sequence joins TRBV7-3 and TRBJ2-7, with 7 bases aligning to TRBD2. The CDR3 loop spans 16 amino acids. V gave up 3 bases and J gave up 5 bases; unmatched junction bases: 13. Germline values: CDR1 SGHTA, CDR2 FQGTGA. The CDR3 DNA is TGTGCCAGCAGCTTCGTTCTCCGGGAGGAGAGCGACGAGCAGTACTTC. This codes for CASSFVLREESDEQYF.

In its sample, this clonotype was seen a few times. The chain couples TRBV24-1 to TRBJ2-1; 7 bases agree with TRBD1. CDR1 and CDR2 (germline): KGHDR, SFDVKD. This CDR3 spans 19 amino acids. V gave up 7 bases and J gave up 4 bases; unmatched junction bases: 21. CDR3 region: CATRPTPDRTRGSYNEQFF. CDR3 sequence (DNA): TGTGCCACCAGACCTACTCCGGACAGGACACGCGGGTCGTACAATGAGCAGTTCTTC.

This clonotype was seen repeatedly, ten times or more. The V call is TRBV7-9, the J call TRBJ1-2, with unresolved D. The germline gives CDR1 SEHNR, CDR2 FQNEAQ (reference sequence). V shed 3 bases and J shed 2 bases, with 10 bases lying between them. This CDR3 spans 14 amino acids. CDR3 coding DNA: TGTGCCAGCAGCTTGGAGGTCCAGAACTATGGCTACACCTTC. Translated: CASSLEVQNYGYTF. Variable domain in full (rest from reference TRBV7-9 and TRBJ1-2): DTGVSQNPRHKITKRGQNVTFRCDPISEHNRLYWYRQTLGQGPEFLTYFQNEAQLEKSRLLSDRFSAERPKGSFSTLEIQRTEQGDSAMYLCASSLEVQNYGYTFGSGTRLTVV.

The chain couples TRBV20-1 to TRBJ2-3, with unresolved D. The germline V gene has CDR1 DFQATT and CDR2 SNEGSKA (reference sequence). Trimming stripped 7 bases from V and 2 bases from J, with 16 bases between. The CDR3 loop spans 14 amino acids. CDR3 protein: CSGGSRANTDTQYF. The CDR3 DNA sequence: TGCAGTGGGGGTAGCCGGGCCAACACAGATACGCAGTATTTT.

There are a few counts of this clonotype. This rearrangement joins TRBV7-2 to TRBJ2-7; a possible D gene is TRBD1 (5 bases). Germline-derived CDR1 and CDR2 are SGHTA and FQGNSA. Trimming removed 3 bases from V and 1 base from J, with 10 bases in between. The CDR3 spans 14 residues. The CDR3 reads CASSLGRQSYEQYF. The CDR3 DNA follows: TGTGCCAGCAGCTTGGGCCGACAGTCCTACGAGCAGTACTTC.

The chain has TRBV7-2 and TRBJ2-1, with 10 bases that match TRBD2. The CDR3 runs 19 residues. Germline loops: CDR1 SGHTA, CDR2 FQGNSA. V gave up 5 bases and J gave up 4 bases; unmatched junction bases: 17. CDR3 DNA sequence: TGTGCCAGCAGCCTAAGGGCTAGCGGGGGCCATATAGGGTACAATGAGCAGTTCTTC. Its translation is CASSLRASGGHIGYNEQFF.

The gene calls are TRBV7-6 and TRBJ2-7; the match to TRBD2 covers 7 bases. CDR1 and CDR2 from the germline V gene are SGHVS and FNYEAQ. The CDR3 is 15 residues long. With V trimmed by 5 bases and J by 3 bases, 10 bases remained unmatched. The CDR3 is CASSPQGGQGYEQYF. The CDR3 DNA is TGTGCCAGCAGCCCCCAGGGAGGGCAGGGCTACGAGCAGTACTTC.

This clonotype was counted a few times. V and J are TRBV7-9 and TRBJ1-2, with 7 bases aligning to TRBD1. The CDR3 totals 15 residues. V was pared by 4 bases and J by 2 bases, with 7 bases of the junction left unmatched. The germline V gene has CDR1 SEHNR and CDR2 FQNEAQ (reference sequence). Here the CDR3 reads CASSSRDRANYGYTF. The CDR3 DNA reads as TGTGCCAGCAGCTCGCGAGACAGGGCCAACTATGGCTACACCTTC.

This clonotype was recorded a few times. The V call is TRBV15, the J call TRBJ1-4; maybe TRBD1 (6 bases). The CDR3 covers 14 residues. V was shortened by 0 bases and J by 7 bases, with 9 bases between the two germline ends. The germline V gene has CDR1 LNHNV and CDR2 YYDKDF (reference sequence). CDR3 nucleotide sequence: TGTGCCACCAGCAGAGATCGGGGGGCTGAAAAACTGTTTTTT. Its translation is CATSRDRGAEKLFF.

In this sample, this clonotype turned up a few times. This chain joins TRBV6-1 and TRBJ2-3, with a possible D match to TRBD1 (8 bases). The germline V and J ends were trimmed by 7 bases and 1 base, with 18 bases remaining between them. The CDR3 length is 16 residues. CDR1 and CDR2 from the germline V gene are MNHNS and SASEGT. The CDR3 loop reads CASTRGRAGRTDTQYF. In DNA form, the CDR3 reads TGTGCCAGCACCAGGGGGCGAGCGGGACGCACAGATACGCAGTATTTT.

This clonotype was seen just once. A junction boundary mismatches the germline segment, possibly from a read error. The chain carries TRBV5-1 and TRBJ2-3, with D perhaps being TRBD1 or TRBD2 (5 bases each). Germline V CDR1 and CDR2: SGHRS, YFSETQ. This CDR3 has 14 amino acids. The CDR3 region is CTSSLEGPTDTQYF. In nucleotides, the CDR3 is TGCACCAGCAGCTTAGAGGGACCCACAGATACGCAGTATTTT.

J is TRBJ1-1 and V is TRBV28; the match to TRBD1 covers 7 bases. The CDR3 is made up of 15 amino acids. Germline lookup yields CDR1 MDHEN and CDR2 SYDVKM. Unmatched junction bases numbered 9, after V lost 4 bases and J lost 4 bases. CDR3 in amino acids: CASSSGQVYGTEAFF. The CDR3 coding sequence is TGTGCCAGCAGTTCTGGACAGGTCTATGGCACTGAAGCTTTCTTT.

This rearrangement joins TRBV12-3 or TRBV12-4 to TRBJ1-6; unclear D gene. Trimming took off 6 bases at V and 7 bases at J, with 10 bases between the two ends. The CDR3 extends over 13 amino acids. In nucleotides, the CDR3 is TGTGCCAGCAGCCCCGGTTGGAATTCACCCCTCCACTTT. Protein product: CASSPGWNSPLHF.

This clonotype was observed many times. The rearrangement links TRBV15 to TRBJ1-1; no reliable D call. The CDR3 covers 15 residues. The germline CDR1 and CDR2 sequences are LNHNV and YYDKDF (reference sequence). Trimming took 6 bases from V and 2 from J, leaving 16 bases between them. In DNA form, the CDR3 reads TGTGCCACCAGAGTTCTGGGTGATCTTAACACTGAAGCTTTCTTT. Translating it yields CATRVLGDLNTEAFF.

The CDR3 nucleotides are TGTGCCAGCAGGCCAATTTCAGTCTACTATGGCTACACCTTC. Its protein product is CASRPISVYYGYTF. This chain connects TRBV11-2 to TRBJ1-2; D not resolved. The V end lost 6 bases, the J end lost 3 bases, and 14 bases lay between the germline ends. The CDR3 runs to 14 residues. Germline V lookup: CDR1 SGHAT, CDR2 FQNNGV.

Only a few counts were recorded for this clonotype. The rearrangement uses TRBV12-3 or TRBV12-4 and TRBJ1-1; 7 bases align to TRBD1. With 7 bases clipped from V and 0 bases from J, the junction kept 5 bases outside the gene matches. The CDR3 contains 14 residues. CDR3 in amino acids: CASTLQGLNTEAFF. DNA for the CDR3: TGTGCCAGCACCCTACAGGGGCTGAACACTGAAGCTTTCTTT.

This clonotype was seen more than once but under ten times. The conserved closing phenylalanine or tryptophan is absent in this CDR3, likely reflecting a read error. The rearrangement joins TRBV5-1 to TRBJ1-4, with 9 bases matching TRBD1. V was pared by 7 bases and J by 5 bases, with 6 bases of the junction left unmatched. Germline values: CDR1 SGHRS, CDR2 YFSETQ. The CDR3 is 14 residues long. The CDR3 loop is CASRTGTGNEKLFL. The CDR3 nucleotides read TGCGCCAGCCGGACTGGGACAGGGAATGAAAAACTGTTTCTT.

The chain couples TRBV5-1 to TRBJ1-5; D might be TRBD1 (5 bases). The CDR3 consists of 14 residues. Per germline, CDR1 SGHRS and CDR2 YFSETQ. V lost 2 bases and J 7 bases, leaving 13 bases between the germline ends. The CDR3 here is CASSFGSGTQPQHF. DNA of the CDR3: TGCGCCAGCAGCTTCGGGAGCGGGACGCAGCCCCAGCATTTT.

J is TRBJ1-1 and V is TRBV6-6, with TRBD1 matching 8 bases. CDR1 and CDR2 from the germline V gene are MNHNY and SVGAGI (reference sequence). Trimming cost V 11 bases and J 0 bases; bases outside gene matches: 5. There are 13 residues in the CDR3. The CDR3 DNA is TGTGCCGGACACAGGGGGATGAACACTGAAGCTTTCTTT. This codes for CAGHRGMNTEAFF.

This clonotype has only a few counts. V is TRBV28 and J is TRBJ2-7; weak D call: TRBD1 (5 bases). Germline values: CDR1 MDHEN, CDR2 SYDVKM. There are 12 residues in the CDR3. V was pared by 4 bases and J by 4 bases, with 8 bases between. The CDR3: CASSSDKYEQYF. Here the CDR3 DNA reads TGTGCCAGCAGTTCGGACAAATACGAGCAGTACTTC.